This T cell receptor beta chain appears in the sequencing data of a study of CD8+ T cells in alopecia areata. Study-wide points: Lesional scalp, notably in alopecia totalis/universalis, had clonality above that of normal scalp.

There are 13 residues in the CDR3. V lost 4 bases and J lost 4, with 10 bases in between. Germline lookup yields CDR1 PRHDT and CDR2 FYEKMQ (reference sequence). About this clone: Its specificity is not known.

cDNA reverse transcribed from extracted RNA served as the sequencing template. Generated by immunoSEQ multiplex PCR, the TCRdb table keeps only in-frame clones and is missing some. The sample holds under 250,000 clones, approximately 53% seen once. Material: CD8+ T cells sorted from blood. This receptor was taken from a human donor in good health. The chain has TRBV13 and TRBJ1-1; TRBD1 is a possible D gene (5 bases). The CDR3 loop reads CASSYAGTTEAFF. Written as DNA, the CDR3 is TGTGCCAGCAGCTACGCCGGGACCACTGAAGCTTTCTTT.